The 11 T cell receptor beta chains listed next were all sequenced from one sample in a study of blood T cell repertoires in COVID-19. Clones were sequenced by immunoSEQ multiplex PCR, and TCRdb holds only the in-frame ones, with some missing. This table has around 91,000 clones, approximately 81% appearing once. Input material: peripheral blood. These receptors all come from a man older than 75 with acute or convalescent COVID-19.

In its sample, this clone was seen many times. V is TRBV6-6 and J is TRBJ2-1; 13 nucleotides align to TRBD2. The CDR3 has 16 amino acids. The V gene end was trimmed by 8 bases and the J gene end by 7 bases; junction bases not matched to a gene: 11. CDR1 is MNHNY and CDR2 is SVGAGI in the germline V gene (reference sequence). The CDR3 sequence is CASEFRMGLAGNEQFF. DNA for the CDR3: TGTGCCAGCGAGTTCAGAATGGGACTAGCGGGAAATGAGCAGTTCTTC.

The CDR3 is CASSPWGDSSYNSPLHF. The CDR3 DNA is TGTGCCAGCAGCCCGTGGGGGGACAGCTCCTATAATTCACCCCTCCACTTT. J is TRBJ1-6 and V is TRBV7-8, with 7 positions matching TRBD1. CDR1 and CDR2 from the germline V gene are SGHVS and FQNEAQ. This CDR3 is built from 17 residues. V dropped 5 bases and J dropped 0; count of bases not matched to a gene: 7.

The DNA for the CDR3 is TGTGCCAGCAGTTATCAGGACAGGGTCTCTGGAAACACCATATATTTT. Translated, it gives CASSYQDRVSGNTIYF. The chain is built from TRBV6-5 and TRBJ1-3, with 8 bases lining up with TRBD1. Germline CDR1 reads MNHEY; CDR2 reads SVGAGI. The CDR3 totals 16 residues. Germline trimming cut 3 bases from V and 0 bases from J; bases unmatched to any gene: 4.

This clone occurred once. This chain links TRBV5-1 with TRBJ2-3, with a weak D call TRBD1 (6 bases). Germline loops: CDR1 SGHRS, CDR2 YFSETQ. There are 14 residues in the CDR3. Deletions cut 4 bases from V and 2 bases from J, with 11 bases between. The CDR3 loop is CASSPGQFTDTQYF. CDR3 bases: TGCGCCAGCAGCCCAGGACAGTTCACAGATACGCAGTATTTT.

The chain has TRBV7-9 and TRBJ2-7; TRBD2 might be the D (5 bases). Trimming shortened V by 1 base and J by 6 bases, and 10 bases separated the two germline ends. In germline, CDR1 is SEHNR, CDR2 FQNEAQ (reference sequence). This CDR3 has 13 amino acids. The CDR3 spells CASSLVGRGEQYF. The DNA of the CDR3 is TGTGCCAGCAGCTTAGTCGGACGGGGCGAGCAGTACTTC.

V and J are TRBV19 and TRBJ2-2; 12 bases are a match to TRBD2. CDR1 is LNHDA and CDR2 is SQIVND in the germline V gene (reference sequence). V lost 7 bases, J lost 5 bases, and 5 bases stayed unmatched. The CDR3 runs 15 residues. CDR3 sequence reads: CASTRLAGVTGELFF. The CDR3 nucleotides read TGTGCCAGTACTCGACTAGCGGGAGTTACCGGGGAGCTGTTTTTT.

This clone was seen a few times. Other nucleotide sequences in the sample specify the same CDR3. The chain uses TRBV5-5 and TRBJ1-2; D remains unclear. Trimming pared 0 bases from V and 4 bases from J, leaving 10 bases between. Germline V lookup: CDR1 SGHKS, CDR2 YYEKEE (reference sequence). The CDR3 consists of 14 residues. This CDR3 reads CASSLVAGSYGYTF. CDR3 DNA sequence: TGTGCCAGCAGCTTGGTGGCAGGCTCCTATGGCTACACCTTC.

Only one count was recorded for this clone. The genes are TRBV28 and TRBJ1-6; a possible D gene is TRBD1 (5 bases). Germline lookup yields CDR1 MDHEN and CDR2 SYDVKM. The CDR3 consists of 14 residues. V dropped 6 bases and J dropped 5 bases, with 11 bases sitting between them. The CDR3 reads CASRTQVDNSPLHF. CDR3 nucleotides: TGTGCCAGCAGAACACAGGTAGATAATTCACCCCTCCACTTT.

The J gene is TRBJ2-1, the V gene TRBV11-3; D ambiguous. V dropped 1 base and J dropped 4 bases, with 17 bases sitting between them. This CDR3 has 17 amino acids. The germline V gene encodes CDR1 SGHNT and CDR2 YENEEA. The DNA of the CDR3 is TGTGCCAGCAGCTTAGGAATTAGGAGCCTCGAATACAATGAGCAGTTCTTC. This gives the protein CASSLGIRSLEYNEQFF.

The chain joins TRBV7-2 to TRBJ2-2; 14 bases agree with TRBD2. After removal of 1 base from V and 6 bases from J, the junction contained 7 bases not matched to a gene. The germline V gene has CDR1 SGHTA and CDR2 FQGNSA. The CDR3 contains 18 residues. DNA of the CDR3: TGTGCCAGCAGCTTAGTAAGGGGACTAGCGGGAGAGGCCGGGGAGCTGTTTTTT. Translated: CASSLVRGLAGEAGELFF.

CDR3 sequence reads: CASSRTGQATYEQYF. The CDR3 region has the DNA TGTGCCAGCAGCCGTACGGGACAGGCGACCTACGAGCAGTACTTC. The chain couples TRBV6-5 to TRBJ2-7, with 8 bases identical to TRBD1. This CDR3 is built from 15 residues. V trimming: 6 bases; J trimming: 2 bases; junction bases outside the gene matches: 9. CDR1 MNHEY and CDR2 SVGAGI come from the germline V gene.